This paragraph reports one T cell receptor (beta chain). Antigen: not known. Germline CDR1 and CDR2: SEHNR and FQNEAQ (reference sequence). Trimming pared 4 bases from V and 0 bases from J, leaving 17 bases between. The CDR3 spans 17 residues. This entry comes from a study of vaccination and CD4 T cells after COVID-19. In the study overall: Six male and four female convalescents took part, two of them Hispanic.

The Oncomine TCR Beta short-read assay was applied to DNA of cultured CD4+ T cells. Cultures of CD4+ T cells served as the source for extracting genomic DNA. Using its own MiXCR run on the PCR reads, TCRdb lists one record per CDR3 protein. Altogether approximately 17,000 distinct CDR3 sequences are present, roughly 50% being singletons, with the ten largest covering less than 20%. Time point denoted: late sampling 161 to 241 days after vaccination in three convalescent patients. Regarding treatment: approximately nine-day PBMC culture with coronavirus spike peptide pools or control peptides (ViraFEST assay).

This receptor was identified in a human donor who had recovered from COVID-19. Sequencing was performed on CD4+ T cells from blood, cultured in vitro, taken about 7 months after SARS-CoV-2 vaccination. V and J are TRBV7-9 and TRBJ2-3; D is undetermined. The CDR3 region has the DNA TGTGCCAGCAGCTCCCTTGGGCGGACCCTCAGCACAGATACGCAGTATTTT. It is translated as CASSSLGRTLSTDTQYF. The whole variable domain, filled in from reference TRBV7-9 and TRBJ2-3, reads DTGVSQNPRHKITKRGQNVTFRCDPISEHNRLYWYRQTLGQGPEFLTYFQNEAQLEKSRLLSDRFSAERPKGSFSTLEIQRTEQGDSAMYLCASSSLGRTLSTDTQYFGPGTRLTVL.